This T cell receptor beta chain is drawn from a study of response to subunit inactivated influenza vaccine. The CDR3 consists of 13 residues. Trimming removed 6 bases at V and 3 bases at J, with 11 bases between. CDR1 and CDR2 from the germline V gene are MDHEN and SYDVKM. This clonotype was picked up many times. TCRdb ran MiXCR on the RT-PCR reads and lists one entry per CDR3 protein. The repertoire holds around 200,000 distinct CDR3 sequences, approximately 12% seen once, with 25% to 30% in the top ten. These data also featured in a second study, about T cells expressing NK-cell markers. Turning to that study: The cDNA for TCR beta came from 5'RACE template switching with UMIs.

J is TRBJ2-5 and V is TRBV28, with no clear D. The source is a man aged 50-59 years who received an inactivated influenza vaccine. Sequenced here: CD8+ T cells sorted from PBMCs, sampled about 12 days after vaccination. CDR3 protein: CASRMLMKETQYF. The CDR3 DNA reads TGTGCCAGCAGGATGCTGATGAAAGAGACCCAGTACTTC.